A single T cell receptor (beta chain) is shown here with its context. As yet, its antigen is unknown. The record originates from a study of T cells in Graves' hyperthyroidism and ophthalmopathy. General study results and limits: A model built on 13 V-J features separated ophthalmopathy from stable hyperthyroidism. Before onset, by a median of approximately 6.8 months, the model predicted ophthalmopathy.

With 0 bases removed from V and 3 bases from J, the gap between germline ends came to 9 bases. The CDR3 length is 14 residues. The germline V gene has CDR1 SGHRS and CDR2 YFSETQ. Clinical symptoms, serum thyroxine, TRAb, thyroid ultrasound and orbital computed tomography informed diagnoses. TCR beta CDR3 sequences were amplified from RNA transcripts. Primed by the HTBI set, a first-round RT-PCR was run on the TCR CDR3. TCRdb reprocessed the multiplex PCR reads via MiXCR and lists one record per CDR3 protein. The table has approximately 400,000 distinct CDR3 sequences, 25% seen once. This receptor was obtained from a man aged 50-60 years with Graves' hyperthyroidism. V usage is TRBV5-1 and J usage is TRBJ1-2; a weak D match, TRBD1 (5 bases). The sequenced material came from blood. The CDR3 sequence: CASSLAWGHYGYTF. CDR3 DNA sequence: TGCGCCAGCAGCTTGGCCTGGGGCCACTATGGCTACACCTTC.